The T cell receptor (beta chain) described here comes from a study of blood T cell repertoires in COVID-19. Measured with immunoSEQ multiplex PCR; TCRdb has only the in-frame clones, and not every one. In the table there are about 310,000 clones, 80% to 90% of which are singletons. Trimming took 1 base from V and 5 from J; bases not matched to a gene: 7. The germline CDR1 and CDR2 sequences are LGHDT and YNNKEL (reference sequence). The CDR3 has 15 residues. The chain employs TRBV3-1 (or the pseudogene TRBV3-2) and TRBJ1-1; 7 nucleotides match TRBD1. This sequence originates from a young man who had recovered from COVID-19. Sequencing used PBMCs or T cells enriched from blood (not recorded which). CDR3 region: CASSQGGGGRTEAFF. The CDR3 DNA reads as TGTGCCAGCAGCCAAGGAGGGGGCGGAAGAACTGAAGCTTTCTTT.